These 12 T cell receptor beta chains came from one sample sequenced in a study of response to subunit inactivated influenza vaccine. One entry per CDR3 protein results from TCRdb running MiXCR on the RT-PCR reads. Of fewer than 600,000 distinct CDR3 sequences listed, 6% to 9% are singletons. The material was PBMCs from blood, obtained around 2 years after vaccination. These TCRs come from a man between 50 and 70 years old who received an inactivated influenza vaccine.

As concerns this clonotype: Being one base from a much bigger clone, this may be a read error. V gene TRBV7-2 combines with J gene TRBJ1-6, with D perhaps matching TRBD1 (5 bases). CDR1 is SGHTA, CDR2 FQGNSA, per germline. The CDR3 totals 15 residues. The CDR3 here is CASSLAQGIDSLLHF. The CDR3 DNA is TGTGCCAGCAGCTTAGCGCAGGGAATCGATTCACTCCTCCACTTT.

In this sample, this clonotype turned up a few times. The DNA of the CDR3 is TGTGCCAGCAGTTACATTTCGGGGTCATCTAGCACAGATACGCAGTATTTT. It is translated as CASSYISGSSSTDTQYF. The rearrangement links TRBV6-5 to TRBJ2-3; D possibly corresponds to TRBD2 (5 bases). Germline loops: CDR1 MNHEY, CDR2 SVGAGI. The V end was cut by 2 bases, the J end by 0 bases, with 15 bases between. The CDR3 extends over 17 amino acids.

Many counts were recorded for this clonotype. This chain links TRBV7-2 with TRBJ2-1; D is ambiguous. CDR3 size: 13 residues. CDR1 SGHTA and CDR2 FQGNSA come from the germline V gene. The V gene lost 3 bases and the J gene lost 7 bases, with 10 bases spanning the gap. The CDR3 region has the DNA TGTGCCAGCAGCTTTTGGGGTGAGAATGAGCAGTTCTTC. The encoded protein is CASSFWGENEQFF. Supplemented by reference TRBV7-2 and TRBJ2-1, the full variable domain reads GAGVSQSPSNKVTEKGKDVELRCDPISGHTALYWYRQSLGQGLEFLIYFQGNSAPDKSGLPSDRFSAERTGGSVSTLTIQRTQQEDSAVYLCASSFWGENEQFFGPGTRLTVL.

A note on this clonotype: The germline gene is not matched at one end of the junction; a read error may be the cause. J is TRBJ2-5 and V is TRBV5-5; D may be TRBD2 (5 bases). CDR1 SGHKS and CDR2 YYEKEE come from the germline V gene (reference sequence). The CDR3 is made up of 15 amino acids. Written as DNA, the CDR3 is TGCGCCAGCAGCGTAGCGCCTCGTTCGGGGGAGACCCAGTACTTC. The encoded protein is CASSVAPRSGETQYF. Based on the CDR3 plus reference TRBV5-5 and TRBJ2-5, the full variable domain is DAGVTQSPTHLIKTRGQQVTLRCSPISGHKSVSWYQQVLGQGPQFIFQYYEKEERGRGNFPDRFSARQFPNYSSELNVNALLLGDSALYLCASSVAPRSGETQYFGPGTRLLVL.

This chain connects TRBV20-1 to TRBJ2-5; 8 nucleotides match TRBD1. CDR1 is DFQATT, CDR2 SNEGSKA, per germline (reference sequence). Trimming took 5 bases from V and 1 from J; bases not matched to a gene: 9. This CDR3 contains 15 residues. This chain's CDR3 is CSAYPDRASQETQYF. The CDR3 DNA is TGCAGTGCTTACCCGGACAGGGCTTCCCAAGAGACCCAGTACTTC.

The V and J genes are TRBV9 and TRBJ2-1; 10 nucleotides line up with TRBD1. Germline values: CDR1 SGDLS, CDR2 YYNGEE. CDR3 length: 16 residues. Trimming removed 4 bases from V and 6 bases from J; junction bases left unmatched: 10. CDR3 region: CASSLDPGTGANEQFF. In nucleotides, the CDR3 is TGTGCCAGCAGCTTGGACCCCGGGACAGGGGCCAATGAGCAGTTCTTC. The variable domain in full, completed from reference TRBV9 and TRBJ2-1, reads DSGVTQTPKHLITATGQRVTLRCSPRSGDLSVYWYQQSLDQGLQFLIQYYNGEERAKGNILERFSAQQFPDLHSELNLSSLELGDSALYFCASSLDPGTGANEQFFGPGTRLTVL.

J is TRBJ2-7 and V is TRBV11-2; possible D gene TRBD2, 6 bases. The CDR3 has 14 amino acids. The germline CDR1 and CDR2 sequences are SGHAT and FQNNGV. The V end lost 6 bases, the J end lost 0 bases, and 12 bases lay between the germline ends. The CDR3 here is CASSFRDFSYEQYF. The CDR3 DNA sequence: TGTGCCAGCAGTTTCCGGGACTTCTCCTACGAGCAGTACTTC.

This clonotype was counted many times. The genes are TRBV11-2 and TRBJ2-2, with D perhaps matching TRBD1 (5 bases). Germline CDR1 SGHAT, CDR2 FQNNGV. The CDR3 has 15 amino acids. V shed 6 bases and J shed 1 base, with 12 bases lying between them. The CDR3: CASRPLRENTGELFF. CDR3 DNA: TGTGCCAGCAGGCCGCTCAGGGAGAACACCGGGGAGCTGTTTTTT.

In this sample, this clonotype turned up many times. The J gene is TRBJ1-5, the V gene TRBV12-3 or TRBV12-4, with TRBD1 matching 9 bases. V shed 6 bases, J shed 8 bases, and the junction held 2 bases outside the gene matches. This CDR3 is 12 amino acids long. Here the CDR3 reads CASSRTGEPQHF. CDR3 DNA: TGTGCCAGCAGCAGGACAGGGGAGCCCCAGCATTTT.

This clonotype has only a few counts. The chain combines TRBV28 with TRBJ2-1; 7 nucleotides align to TRBD1. This CDR3 has 16 amino acids. Germline CDR1 is MDHEN and CDR2 is SYDVKM. V dropped 3 bases and J dropped 2; count of bases not matched to a gene: 7. For the CDR3, the DNA is TGTGCCAGCAGTTTTTTCTCCAGGGGGACCTACAATGAGCAGTTCTTC. Its translation: CASSFFSRGTYNEQFF.

This clonotype was observed a handful of times. The chain uses TRBV20-1 and TRBJ2-1; 9 nucleotides align to TRBD2. This CDR3 region has 13 residues. Germline V gene lookup returns CDR1 DFQATT and CDR2 SNEGSKA (reference sequence). V shed 6 bases and J 8 bases; nucleotides not matched to a gene: 8. The CDR3 DNA follows: TGCAGTGCCTCAAGCGGGGGGATCGATGAGCAGTTCTTC. Protein: CSASSGGIDEQFF.

This clonotype was recorded at least ten times. This chain uses TRBV29-1 with TRBJ2-2; 11 bases are shared with TRBD2. Losses at the gene ends were 1 base for V and 3 bases for J; bases not matched to a gene: 4. The germline V gene encodes CDR1 SQVTM and CDR2 ANQGSEA. CDR3 length: 16 residues. Here the CDR3 reads CSVEVASGRHTGELFF. In nucleotides, the CDR3 is TGCAGCGTTGAAGTGGCTAGCGGGAGGCACACCGGGGAGCTGTTTTTT.